Sequencing of this T cell receptor (beta chain) was carried out in a study of T-cell memory formation after mild COVID-19. Study summary: There were largely donor-specific TCR clusters. Notes on the study in general: There was a balanced CD4/CD8 profile in clones contracting day 15 to 85, and later expanders leaned CD4+. Researchers report contracting CD4+ clones mostly in CM and EM, with CD8+ clones in EMRA.

Using its own MiXCR run on the 5' RACE reads, TCRdb lists one record per CDR3 protein. The data contain about 340,000 distinct CDR3 sequences, approximately 15% of them singletons. This clonotype was found a few times. Its specificity is not known. What was sequenced was PBMCs or a T cell subset sorted from them (not recorded which). The clonotype comes from a man aged 18 to 30 who had mild COVID-19 (a few samples of this study predate the infection). Cell type and time point are not known.

The CDR3 coding sequence is TGTGCCACCAGCAGAGCCAGTATAATTTTCGCGCCCCAGCATTTT. Translating it yields CATSRASIIFAPQHF. The chain has TRBV15 and TRBJ1-5; no clear D. Trimming removed 1 base at V and 9 bases at J, with 16 bases between. The CDR3 runs to 15 residues. In germline, CDR1 is LNHNV, CDR2 YYDKDF (reference sequence).